Presented here are 31 T cell receptor beta chains from one specimen sequenced in a study of blood T cell repertoires in COVID-19. Method: immunoSEQ multiplex PCR; TCRdb's copy keeps in-frame clones and lacks some. The data show 99,000 or so clones, around 88% seen once. The specimen sequenced was peripheral blood. These receptors all stem from a middle-aged man with COVID-19, enrolled during active disease.

V is TRBV2 and J is TRBJ1-1; D is unresolved. Trimming pared 4 bases from V and 6 bases from J, leaving 9 bases between. The V gene's germline CDR1 is SNHLY and CDR2 FYNNEI. The CDR3 contains 12 residues. Here the CDR3 reads CASSALSSEAFF. In DNA form, the CDR3 reads TGTGCCAGCAGTGCCCTGTCGTCTGAAGCTTTCTTT.

The chain uses TRBV4-2 and TRBJ2-7, with D perhaps matching TRBD2 (5 bases). Germline assignment: CDR1 LGHNA and CDR2 YNFKEQ. The CDR3 covers 11 residues. Trimming removed 5 bases from V and 7 bases from J, with 9 bases in between. As DNA, the CDR3 is TGTGCCAGCAGCGAAAGCGGAGAGCAGTACTTC. It is translated as CASSESGEQYF.

V and J are TRBV4-3 and TRBJ1-1; D unclear. From germline, CDR1 is LGHNA and CDR2 YSLEER. V dropped 0 bases and J dropped 0 bases, with 11 bases sitting between them. This CDR3 region has 16 residues. The CDR3 nucleotides read TGCGCCAGCAGCCAAGATTACAACAGCATGAACACTGAAGCTTTCTTT. Amino acid sequence: CASSQDYNSMNTEAFF.

This chain joins TRBV14 and TRBJ2-5; D gene uncertain. The length of the CDR3 is 18 residues. The V gene lost 4 bases and the J gene lost 1 base, with 22 bases spanning the gap. Germline loops: CDR1 SGHDN, CDR2 FVKESK. In nucleotides, the CDR3 is TGTGCCAGCAGCCCTACTTTGGATCCACGGGTAGTCCAAGAGACCCAGTACTTC. Translating it yields CASSPTLDPRVVQETQYF.

The chain uses TRBV30 and TRBJ2-7, with D perhaps TRBD1 (6 bases). Germline V gene lookup returns CDR1 GTSNPN and CDR2 SVGIG (reference sequence). This CDR3 contains 11 residues. The V and J ends lost 0 bases and 6 bases respectively, with 6 bases between them. CDR3 nucleotides: TGTGCCTGGAGTGTAGGGGGCGAGCAGTACTTC. This codes for CAWSVGGEQYF.

The chain links TRBV19 to TRBJ1-1, with TRBD1 matching over 7 bases. This CDR3 region has 15 residues. Germline CDR1 and CDR2: LNHDA and SQIVND (reference sequence). V dropped 7 bases and J dropped 1; count of bases not matched to a gene: 9. Written as DNA, the CDR3 is TGTGCCAGTATCCAAAGGGGGACAGCGAACACTGAAGCTTTCTTT. Its protein is CASIQRGTANTEAFF.

This sequence joins TRBV5-1 and TRBJ2-1; D unresolved. The CDR3 is made up of 15 amino acids. Germline V lookup: CDR1 SGHRS, CDR2 YFSETQ. V was trimmed by 2 bases and J by 0 bases, leaving 9 bases between them. CDR3 residues: CASSFEESSYNEQFF. In nucleotides, the CDR3 is TGCGCCAGCAGCTTCGAGGAGAGCTCCTACAATGAGCAGTTCTTC.

The chain uses TRBV24-1 and TRBJ2-5; D not resolved. CDR1 and CDR2 (germline): KGHDR, SFDVKD. With 2 bases removed from V and 5 bases from J, the gap between germline ends came to 11 bases. There are 14 residues in the CDR3. The CDR3, as DNA: TGTGCCACCAGTGATTCACTGTCTCGGGAGACCCAGTACTTC. Residues: CATSDSLSRETQYF.

The chain is built from TRBV15 and TRBJ1-5; D unclear. The length of the CDR3 is 14 residues. The ends were cut back, 2 bases at V and 4 bases at J, with 9 bases in the middle. CDR1 and CDR2 from the germline V gene are LNHNV and YYDKDF (reference sequence). The CDR3 reads CATSRTGKNQPQHF. The DNA for the CDR3 is TGTGCCACCAGCAGAACCGGGAAAAATCAGCCCCAGCATTTT.

This clone appeared a few times. V is TRBV25-1 and J is TRBJ2-7; no definite D call. Germline assignment: CDR1 MGHDK and CDR2 SYGVNS. V gave up 0 bases and J gave up 3 bases, with 6 bases separating them. This CDR3 contains 13 residues. The CDR3 nucleotides are TGTGCCAGCAGTGAATACTCAGGCTACGAGCAGTACTTC. Protein sequence: CASSEYSGYEQYF.

The gene calls are TRBV2 and TRBJ2-7; 8 nucleotides line up with TRBD1. The CDR3 is made up of 13 amino acids. Germline values: CDR1 SNHLY, CDR2 FYNNEI. V was pared by 9 bases and J by 3 bases, with 7 bases of the junction left unmatched. The CDR3 DNA is TGTGCCAGTTGGGACAGGTATTACTACGAGCAGTACTTC. Its protein product is CASWDRYYYEQYF.

V usage is TRBV10-2 and J usage is TRBJ2-7; possible D gene TRBD2, 5 bases. CDR1 and CDR2 from the germline V gene are WSHSY and SAAADI. Trimming took off 7 bases at V and 0 bases at J, with 13 bases between the two ends. The CDR3 consists of 14 residues. The DNA of the CDR3 is TGCGCCAGCACTACCGGAGGCCTCTCCTACGAGCAGTACTTC. Its translation is CASTTGGLSYEQYF.

This chain joins TRBV19 and TRBJ2-3, with 7 bases that match TRBD1. CDR1 and CDR2 from the germline V gene are LNHDA and SQIVND (reference sequence). With V trimmed by 9 bases and J by 5 bases, 8 bases remained unmatched. The CDR3 has 13 residues. The CDR3 spells CASTPTGEDTQYF. CDR3 sequence (DNA): TGTGCCAGCACCCCCACAGGGGAAGATACGCAGTATTTT.

The chain carries TRBV4-2 and TRBJ2-2, with 8 bases identical to TRBD2. Unmatched junction bases numbered 11, after V lost 5 bases and J lost 0 bases. CDR1 LGHNA and CDR2 YNFKEQ come from the germline V gene. The CDR3 has 18 residues. CDR3 nucleotide sequence: TGTGCCAGCAGCTCCCGCCCGGCTAGCGGGCCGAACACCGGGGAGCTGTTTTTT. Protein sequence: CASSSRPASGPNTGELFF.

This CDR3 is CAISESSGYHEAFF. The CDR3 region has the DNA TGTGCCATCAGTGAGTCAAGCGGCTACCACGAAGCTTTCTTT. The chain carries TRBV10-3 and TRBJ1-1; D unclear. V lost 0 bases, J lost 8 bases, and 13 bases lay in between. The CDR3 loop spans 14 amino acids. Germline V gives CDR1 ENHRY, CDR2 SYGVKD.

V usage is TRBV5-1 and J usage is TRBJ1-2, with 7 bases identical to TRBD1. Germline values: CDR1 SGHRS, CDR2 YFSETQ. CDR3 size: 16 residues. Unmatched junction bases numbered 17, after V lost 5 bases and J lost 7 bases. This CDR3 reads CASRQLLQGSRGGYTF. The CDR3 region has the DNA TGCGCCAGCAGGCAACTACTACAGGGGTCCAGGGGTGGCTACACCTTC.

The chain carries TRBV3-1 (or the pseudogene TRBV3-2) and TRBJ1-1, with 7 bases that match TRBD1. This CDR3 comprises 14 residues. After removal of 4 bases from V and 2 bases from J, the junction contained 4 bases not matched to a gene. Germline V gene data show CDR1 as LGHDT and CDR2 as YNNKEL (reference sequence). In DNA, the CDR3 is TGTGCCAGCAGCCGCGGGACAGCCAACACTGAAGCTTTCTTT. Translation gives CASSRGTANTEAFF.

The rearrangement uses TRBV28 and TRBJ1-2; D is unresolved. V was trimmed by 5 bases and J by 8 bases, leaving 15 bases between them. Germline-derived CDR1 and CDR2 are MDHEN and SYDVKM. The CDR3 is made up of 13 amino acids. This CDR3 reads CASSPAGSWGYTF. The CDR3 nucleotides read TGTGCCAGCAGTCCGGCGGGGTCCTGGGGCTACACCTTC.

J is TRBJ1-4 and V is TRBV3-1 (or the pseudogene TRBV3-2), with 9 bases matching TRBD1. The CDR3 extends over 17 amino acids. V was pared by 2 bases and J by 5 bases, with 9 bases of the junction left unmatched. Germline loops: CDR1 LGHDT, CDR2 YNNKEL (reference sequence). The CDR3 DNA is TGTGCCAGCAGCCAACAACCACCCGGGACAGGGAATGAAAAACTGTTTTTT. Protein product: CASSQQPPGTGNEKLFF.

The chain is built from TRBV21-1 and TRBJ1-3. TRBV21-1 is noted as a pseudogene. CDR3 length: 19 amino acids. Here the CDR3 DNA reads TGTGCCAGCAGCGAGGGGAGGAGGGGCGAAATGGCGTCGGGAAACACCATATATTTT. Its protein product is CASSEGRRGEMASGNTIYF.

The chain links TRBV5-4 to TRBJ2-3, with D possibly TRBD1 on 5 matching bases. The CDR3 has 14 residues. The germline V gene encodes CDR1 SGHNT and CDR2 YYREEE (reference sequence). V was shortened by 4 bases and J by 0 bases, with 9 bases between the two germline ends. As DNA, the CDR3 is TGTGCCAGCAGCCAAGACAGTAGCACAGATACGCAGTATTTT. It specifies CASSQDSSTDTQYF. Using reference TRBV5-4 and TRBJ2-3 for the parts outside the CDR3, the full variable domain is ETGVTQSPTHLIKTRGQQVTLRCSSQSGHNTVSWYQQALGQGPQFIFQYYREEENGRGNFPPRFSGLQFPNYSSELNVNALELDDSALYLCASSQDSSTDTQYFGPGTRLTVL.

In DNA, the CDR3 is TGCGCCAGCAGCCCAGTGGGGCAGGGGTTTGGCTACACCTTC. Amino acid sequence: CASSPVGQGFGYTF. The chain couples TRBV4-1 to TRBJ1-2; a weak D match, TRBD1 (6 bases). Germline lookup yields CDR1 MGHRA and CDR2 YSYEKL. This CDR3 region has 14 residues. Trimming stripped 4 bases from V and 7 bases from J, with 16 bases between.

The CDR3 DNA sequence: TGTGCCAGCAGTCCGGGGGGGCACTACGAGCAGTACTTC. It yields the protein CASSPGGHYEQYF. The genes are TRBV12-3 or TRBV12-4 and TRBJ2-7; 8 nucleotides align to TRBD2. V gave up 5 bases and J gave up 3 bases; unmatched junction bases: 3. There are 13 residues in the CDR3.

The rearrangement links TRBV7-2 to TRBJ1-6; D is unclear. There are 15 residues in the CDR3. Per germline, CDR1 SGHTA and CDR2 FQGNSA. V was clipped by 3 bases and J by 0 bases, with 6 bases between them. This CDR3 is CASSLVGSYNSPLHF. CDR3 nucleotides: TGTGCCAGCAGCTTGGTCGGCTCCTATAATTCACCCCTCCACTTT.

V and J are TRBV29-1 and TRBJ1-5; no clear D gene. The CDR3 extends over 14 amino acids. V was cut by 4 bases and J by 0 bases, with 10 bases left in between. Germline CDR1 is SQVTM and CDR2 is ANQGSEA. The CDR3 is CSVAGGTSNQPQHF. In nucleotides, the CDR3 is TGCAGCGTTGCGGGAGGAACTAGCAATCAGCCCCAGCATTTT.

V is TRBV20-1 and J is TRBJ1-2; 10 positions match TRBD1. CDR3 length equals 14 residues. After removal of 3 bases from V and 5 bases from J, the junction contained 6 bases not matched to a gene. Germline V CDR1 and CDR2: DFQATT, SNEGSKA (reference sequence). CDR3 sequence (DNA): TGCAGTGCTAGTTTCGGGACAGGGGCGTATGGCTACACCTTC. Its translation is CSASFGTGAYGYTF.

The chain is built from TRBV24-1 and TRBJ2-1; 7 positions agree with TRBD2. This CDR3 is built from 14 residues. Germline V CDR1 and CDR2: KGHDR, SFDVKD. Unmatched junction bases numbered 5, after V lost 10 bases and J lost 0 bases. CDR3 DNA: TGTGCCACGGGAAAGCGGGGCTCCTACAATGAGCAGTTCTTC. Its protein product is CATGKRGSYNEQFF.

The chain employs TRBV21-1 and TRBJ1-2; the listed D gene, TRBD1, was not tested against the DNA. TRBV21-1 is termed a pseudogene. The CDR3 runs to 13 residues. CDR3 protein: CARLDRSTHGYTF. For the CDR3, the DNA is TGTGCCAGACTAGACAGGTCCACCCATGGCTACACCTTC.

The chain carries TRBV27 and TRBJ2-6; D remains ambiguous. CDR1 MNHEY and CDR2 SMNVEV come from the germline V gene (reference sequence). This CDR3 region has 15 residues. The V gene lost 3 bases and the J gene lost 2 bases, with 8 bases spanning the gap. CDR3 sequence (DNA): TGTGCCAGCAGTTTTCGGGTCGCTGGGGCCAACGTCCTGACTTTC. Its translation: CASSFRVAGANVLTF.

This chain connects TRBV11-2 to TRBJ2-7; 8 bases are shared with TRBD1. The CDR3 consists of 15 residues. With 1 base clipped from V and 2 bases from J, the junction kept 4 bases outside the gene matches. Looked up from germline, CDR1 is SGHAT and CDR2 is FQNNGV. CDR3 sequence reads: CASSLAGGRTYEQYF. The CDR3 DNA sequence: TGTGCCAGCAGCTTAGCAGGGGGCAGGACCTACGAGCAGTACTTC.

The J gene is TRBJ1-5, the V gene TRBV7-8; D is possibly TRBD1 (6 bases). Between the trimmed V and J ends, which lost 4 bases and 0 bases, there was a span of 16 bases. The CDR3 consists of 17 residues. Germline-derived CDR1 and CDR2 are SGHVS and FQNEAQ. DNA for the CDR3: TGTGCCAGCAGCTATTTCAGGGGCCGATATAGCAATCAGCCCCAGCATTTT. Its protein is CASSYFRGRYSNQPQHF.